These 15 T cell receptor beta chains originate from one sample sequenced in a study of T-cell reconstitution after alpha-beta-depleted transplantation in children. Unique molecular identifiers were used in preparing the TCRbeta library. One entry per CDR3 protein results from TCRdb running MiXCR on the PCR reads. Among around 120,000 distinct CDR3 sequences listed, about 23% were seen once. Sequencing used PBMCs, mostly from graft donor cells, obtained 180 days after TCRalphabeta/CD19-depleted stem cell transplant. The receptor set was obtained from a male patient under 10 years old who had a stem cell transplant for chronic granulomatous disease, so the T cells may come from the graft donor.

This clonotype came up many times. V and J are TRBV18 and TRBJ2-3; TRBD2 matches at 12 bases. The V gene end was trimmed by 1 base and the J gene end by 4 bases; junction bases not matched to a gene: 9. Germline V lookup: CDR1 KGHSH, CDR2 LQKENI. CDR3 size: 18 residues. CDR3 region: CASSPRSSGGARPDTQYF. The CDR3 nucleotides read TGTGCCAGCTCACCACGATCTAGCGGGGGGGCGAGGCCAGATACGCAGTATTTT. Complete variable domain (other parts from reference TRBV18 and TRBJ2-3): NAGVMQNPRHLVRRRGQEARLRCSPMKGHSHVYWYRQLPEEGLKFMVYLQKENIIDESGMPKERFSAEFPKEGPSILRIQQVVRGDSAAYFCASSPRSSGGARPDTQYFGPGTRLTVL.

This chain links TRBV20-1 with TRBJ2-1; D is unclear. The CDR3 contains 16 residues. Trimming stripped 1 base from V and 9 bases from J, with 22 bases between. The germline V gene has CDR1 DFQATT and CDR2 SNEGSKA (reference sequence). CDR3 residues: CSARVPVGLIIVEQFF. DNA of the CDR3: TGCAGTGCTAGAGTCCCCGTCGGCCTTATTATCGTTGAGCAGTTCTTC.

The chain links TRBV10-3 to TRBJ1-4, with D perhaps TRBD1 (5 bases). The CDR3 runs to 12 residues. V gave up 5 bases and J gave up 8 bases, with 9 bases separating them. The germline CDR1 and CDR2 sequences are ENHRY and SYGVKD. The CDR3 region is CAISPGREKLFF. The CDR3 DNA sequence: TGTGCCATCAGTCCAGGGAGAGAAAAACTGTTTTTT.

The chain joins TRBV29-1 to TRBJ2-3; D is undetermined. Between the trimmed V and J ends, which lost 3 bases and 7 bases, there was a span of 5 bases. This CDR3 spans 10 amino acids. Looked up from germline, CDR1 is SQVTM and CDR2 is ANQGSEA. In nucleotides, the CDR3 is TGCAGCGTTGACAGTTATACGCAGTATTTT. Its translation is CSVDSYTQYF.

In this sample, this clonotype turned up a few times. This chain joins TRBV9 and TRBJ2-1; TRBD1 is a possible D gene (6 bases). Germline lookup yields CDR1 SGDLS and CDR2 YYNGEE. The CDR3 is 13 amino acids. V dropped 4 bases and J dropped 9 bases, with 14 bases sitting between them. The CDR3 here is CASSNTGYGEQFF. CDR3 nucleotides: TGTGCCAGCAGCAATACAGGGTATGGTGAGCAGTTCTTC.

J is TRBJ2-7 and V is TRBV7-2, with 12 bases fitting TRBD2. The CDR3 has 15 residues. The germline V gene encodes CDR1 SGHTA and CDR2 FQGNSA. The trim removed 5 bases at V and 3 bases at J, leaving 5 bases unmatched. This chain's CDR3 is CASSIPTSGSYEQYF. For the CDR3, the DNA is TGTGCCAGCAGCATCCCGACTAGCGGGAGCTACGAGCAGTACTTC.

This sequence joins TRBV11-2 and TRBJ2-1; a possible D gene is TRBD1 (5 bases). The V gene lost 0 bases and the J gene lost 4 bases, with 13 bases spanning the gap. CDR3 length equals 16 residues. Germline assignment: CDR1 SGHAT and CDR2 FQNNGV. CDR3 region: CASSLDNRMRYNEQFF. DNA of the CDR3: TGTGCCAGCAGCTTAGATAACAGGATGAGGTACAATGAGCAGTTCTTC.

The V and J genes are TRBV2 and TRBJ2-1, with 10 bases lining up with TRBD2. Germline CDR1 reads SNHLY; CDR2 reads FYNNEI. Trimming removed 6 bases from V and 7 bases from J; junction bases left unmatched: 12. The CDR3 contains 16 residues. The CDR3 is CASRFLAGGLRNEQFF. CDR3 in DNA: TGTGCCAGCAGGTTTTTAGCGGGGGGCTTAAGAAATGAGCAGTTCTTC.

This chain connects TRBV7-2 to TRBJ1-2; D may be TRBD1 (6 bases). This CDR3 comprises 13 residues. Per the germline V gene, CDR1 is SGHTA and CDR2 is FQGNSA. V lost 3 bases to trimming and J lost 5 bases, with 10 bases between them. The CDR3 here is CASSFGRGYGYTF. CDR3 coding DNA: TGTGCCAGCAGCTTCGGCAGGGGTTATGGCTACACCTTC.

This clonotype occurred many times. The genes are TRBV20-1 and TRBJ2-1; unclear D gene. Germline CDR1 DFQATT, CDR2 SNEGSKA (reference sequence). The CDR3 is 11 amino acids. Trimming left V 5 bases short and J 7 bases short, with 9 bases between. The chain's CDR3 is CSASRLNEQFF. The CDR3 nucleotides read TGCAGTGCTTCCCGGTTGAATGAGCAGTTCTTC.

In this sample, this clonotype turned up many times. This sequence joins TRBV12-3 or TRBV12-4 and TRBJ2-5; no reliable D call. The CDR3 totals 12 residues. V was pared by 8 bases and J by 1 base, with 8 bases between. The CDR3 DNA follows: TGTGCCAGCCAAATGAGCCAAGAGACCCAGTACTTC. Its protein is CASQMSQETQYF.

There are many counts of this clonotype. The chain uses TRBV28 and TRBJ2-1; D is unresolved. This CDR3 contains 14 residues. V was clipped by 3 bases and J by 6 bases, with 12 bases between them. Germline V gives CDR1 MDHEN, CDR2 SYDVKM. CDR3 loop: CASSLFRQGNEQFF. As DNA, the CDR3 is TGTGCCAGCAGTTTGTTCCGACAAGGCAATGAGCAGTTCTTC.

This clonotype has a count of ten or more. The genes are TRBV29-1 and TRBJ2-7, with D possibly matching TRBD2 (6 bases). Between the trimmed V and J ends, which lost 4 bases and 7 bases, there was a span of 11 bases. Looked up from germline, CDR1 is SQVTM and CDR2 is ANQGSEA. The CDR3 length is 11 residues. The CDR3, as DNA: TGCAGCGTTGTTGGGGGGTCGGAGCAGTACTTC. It specifies CSVVGGSEQYF.

The gene calls are TRBV5-1 and TRBJ2-7; TRBD1 agrees at 7 bases. The CDR3 length is 12 residues. Unmatched junction bases numbered 9, after V lost 5 bases and J lost 10 bases. CDR1 SGHRS and CDR2 YFSETQ come from the germline V gene. The CDR3 nucleotides read TGCGCCAGCAGGGTGGACAGGAGCGCTCAGTACTTC. The encoded protein is CASRVDRSAQYF.

The genes are TRBV6-2 or TRBV6-3 and TRBJ2-1, with 9 nucleotides matching TRBD2. V was pared by 9 bases and J by 6 bases, with 9 bases of the junction left unmatched. The CDR3 is 14 amino acids. From germline, CDR1 is MNHEY and CDR2 SVGEGT. The CDR3: CASRLAGVPNEQFF. The CDR3 nucleotides are TGTGCCAGTAGATTAGCGGGAGTTCCCAATGAGCAGTTCTTC.